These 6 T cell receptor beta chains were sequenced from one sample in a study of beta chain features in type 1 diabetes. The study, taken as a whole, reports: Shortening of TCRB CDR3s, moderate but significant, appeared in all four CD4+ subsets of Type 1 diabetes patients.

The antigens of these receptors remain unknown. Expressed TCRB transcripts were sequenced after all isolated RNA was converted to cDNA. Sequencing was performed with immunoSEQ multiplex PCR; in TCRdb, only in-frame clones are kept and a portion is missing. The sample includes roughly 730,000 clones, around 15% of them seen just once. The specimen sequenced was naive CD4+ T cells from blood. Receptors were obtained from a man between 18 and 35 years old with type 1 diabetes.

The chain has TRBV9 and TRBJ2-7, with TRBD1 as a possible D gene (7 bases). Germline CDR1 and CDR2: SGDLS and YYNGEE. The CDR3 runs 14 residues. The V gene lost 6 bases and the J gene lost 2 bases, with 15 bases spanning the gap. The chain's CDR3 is CASTRGQGAYEQYF. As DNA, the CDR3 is TGTGCCAGCACCCGGGGGCAGGGGGCCTACGAGCAGTACTTC.

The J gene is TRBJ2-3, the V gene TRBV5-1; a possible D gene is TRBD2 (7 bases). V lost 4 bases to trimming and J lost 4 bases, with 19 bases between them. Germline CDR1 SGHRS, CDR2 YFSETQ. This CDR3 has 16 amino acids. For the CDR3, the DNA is TGCGCCAGCAGCCAATGGGGGGGCCCCTACGCAGATACGCAGTATTTT. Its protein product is CASSQWGGPYADTQYF.

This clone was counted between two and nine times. The CDR3 region has the DNA TGTGCCAGCAGCTTACCCGGGACTATCCAAGAGACCCAGTACTTC. Encoded protein: CASSLPGTIQETQYF. The chain employs TRBV7-8 and TRBJ2-5, with 7 bases that match TRBD2. The CDR3 sequence is 15 residues long. V was pared by 2 bases and J by 1 base, with 4 bases of the junction left unmatched. Germline V CDR1 and CDR2: SGHVS, FQNEAQ.

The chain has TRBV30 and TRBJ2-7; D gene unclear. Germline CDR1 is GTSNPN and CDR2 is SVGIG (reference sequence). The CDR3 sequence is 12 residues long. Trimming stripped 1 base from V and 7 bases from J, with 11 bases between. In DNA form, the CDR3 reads TGTGCCTGGAGTGGATTACTAAGGGAGCAGTACTTC. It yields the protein CAWSGLLREQYF.

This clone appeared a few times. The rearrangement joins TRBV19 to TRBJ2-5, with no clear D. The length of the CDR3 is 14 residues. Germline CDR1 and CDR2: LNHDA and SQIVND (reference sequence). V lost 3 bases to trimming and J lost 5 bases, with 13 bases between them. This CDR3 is CASSIWGLEETQYF. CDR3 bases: TGTGCCAGTAGTATTTGGGGTCTCGAGGAGACCCAGTACTTC.

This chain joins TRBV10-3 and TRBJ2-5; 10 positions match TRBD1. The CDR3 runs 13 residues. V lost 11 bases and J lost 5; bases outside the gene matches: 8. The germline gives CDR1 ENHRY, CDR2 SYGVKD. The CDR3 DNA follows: TGTGCCTCTCAGCCGGGACAGGGGGAGACCCAGTACTTC. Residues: CASQPGQGETQYF.